This TCR beta chain was found in a study of blood T cell repertoires in COVID-19. As processed by the authors: Quantification of nucleated cells was approximated via reference gene primer amplification. Some clones are missing from TCRdb's copy, which holds only in-frame ones; the method was immunoSEQ multiplex PCR. V, J and clone size were drawn from that table, and D and trimming were deduced from the DNA. This table has nearly 110,000 clones, 60% to 85% appearing once. CDR1 is SGHRS, CDR2 YFSETQ, per germline. The V gene lost 4 bases and the J gene lost 3 bases, with 13 bases spanning the gap. The CDR3 is 14 amino acids.

The chain has TRBV5-1 and TRBJ1-2, with a possible D match to TRBD1 (6 bases). Source material: peripheral blood. The sequence was obtained from a man aged 70 or older with acute or convalescent COVID-19. The CDR3: CASSSTGTDYGYTF. The CDR3 nucleotides read TGCGCCAGCAGCAGTACAGGGACGGACTATGGCTACACCTTC.